This T cell receptor (beta chain) is from a study of neurological immune-mediated disorders. The study's findings and limits: Healthy controls had more TCR clonal expansion than multiple sclerosis, which showed the least, whereas HTLV-1-associated myelopathy showed the most. The study phylogenetically grouped the repertoires of 18 of 34 multiple sclerosis patients into one related-CDR3 cluster, a possible signature.

Over 180 million TCR-beta sequences from 15-18 subjects came from every sequencing run. Using its own MiXCR run on the 5' RACE reads, TCRdb lists one record per CDR3 protein. The sample consists of about 74,000 distinct CDR3 sequences, roughly 5.6% of them appearing once. V was pared by 5 bases and J by 5 bases, with 14 bases between. This CDR3 contains 14 residues. The table lists this clonotype with many counts. Its specificity is not known. Sequencing input: PBMCs. This clonotype originated in a man younger than 35 with multiple sclerosis. This sequence joins TRBV12-3 or TRBV12-4 and TRBJ2-3; D is perhaps TRBD1 or TRBD2 (6 bases each). CDR3 nucleotide sequence: TGTGCCAGCAGTCCCTGGGGGGCGGGAGATACGCAGTATTTT. It is translated as CASSPWGAGDTQYF.